This T cell receptor (beta chain) was captured in a study of T cell repertoires in cytomegalovirus infection (dated by TCRdb to about 2019). At the level of the whole study: Donor HLA type was relevant to the analysis, because carriage of CMV infection together with the matching HLA type was indicated by public TCR beta signatures.

This clonotype has ten or more counts. Its antigen specificity is not known. Qualities for individual bases were not recorded, and no much larger clone is one base off. Points the paper makes about the study in general: Cumulative frequency of public TCR beta family members discriminated carriers of CMV infection plus the relevant HLA type in this cohort and an independent approximately 340-donor cohort. The ex vivo response was dominated by HLA-C-restricted CMV-specific TCR beta clonotypes, which also provided the single most frequent clonotype in two of eight donors.

The sample was run on an Illumina HiSeq 1500. TCRdb reprocessed the public reads (quality trimming at Q25 with fastp, clone calling with MiXCR) and kept in-frame beta chains. A single entry per CDR3 protein holds the most common genes and DNA from its merged rows. Here the sample has about 600,000 distinct CDR3 sequences; approximately 24% occur a single time. Less than 10% of the sample is in the top ten clones. Relative to germline, V is 5 bases shorter and J is 4 bases shorter, with 11 bases between their ends. CDR3 length: 13 amino acids, cysteine to phenylalanine. Left in the record is the CDR3 DNA by itself, 39 bases read in frame from the first base. Taken from the germline V gene, the CDR1 and CDR2 loops are MNHEY and SVGEGT.

The TCR sequence derives from a human donor in good health (CMV status not recorded). Some clones in this sample may be carry-over from other donors' samples. Sequencing used CD8+ T cells from PBMCs. The chain is made from TRBV6-2 or TRBV6-3 and TRBJ1-1, with an unclear D gene assignment. The nucleotides read TGTGCCAGCAGTCCTTCGCCCCTCACTGAAGCTTTCTTT. It codes for CASSPSPLTEAFF.